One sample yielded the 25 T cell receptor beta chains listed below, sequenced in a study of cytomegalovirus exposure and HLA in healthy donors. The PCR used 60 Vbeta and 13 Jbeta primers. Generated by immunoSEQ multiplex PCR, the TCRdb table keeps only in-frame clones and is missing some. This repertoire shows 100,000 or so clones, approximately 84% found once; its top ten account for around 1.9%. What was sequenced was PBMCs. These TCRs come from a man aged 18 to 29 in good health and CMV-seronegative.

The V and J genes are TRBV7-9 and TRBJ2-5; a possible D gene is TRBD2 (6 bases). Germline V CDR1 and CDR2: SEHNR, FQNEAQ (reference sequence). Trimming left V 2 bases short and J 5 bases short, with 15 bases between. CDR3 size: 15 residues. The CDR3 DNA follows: TGTGCCAGCAGCTTACTAGCGAACCCCCTCGAGACCCAGTACTTC. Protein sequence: CASSLLANPLETQYF. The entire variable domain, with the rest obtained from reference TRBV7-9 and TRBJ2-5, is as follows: DTGVSQNPRHKITKRGQNVTFRCDPISEHNRLYWYRQTLGQGPEFLTYFQNEAQLEKSRLLSDRFSAERPKGSFSTLEIQRTEQGDSAMYLCASSLLANPLETQYFGPGTRLLVL.

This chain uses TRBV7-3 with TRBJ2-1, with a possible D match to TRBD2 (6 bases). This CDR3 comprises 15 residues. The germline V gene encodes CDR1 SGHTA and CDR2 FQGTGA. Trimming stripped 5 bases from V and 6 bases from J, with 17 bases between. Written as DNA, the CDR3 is TGTGCCAGCAGCCACGGGGAGGAGACCCTCAATGAGCAGTTCTTC. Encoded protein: CASSHGEETLNEQFF. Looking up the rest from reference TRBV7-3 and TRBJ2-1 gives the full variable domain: GAGVSQTPSNKVTEKGKYVELRCDPISGHTALYWYRQSLGQGPEFLIYFQGTGAADDSGLPNDRFFAVRPEGSVSTLKIQRTERGDSAVYLCASSHGEETLNEQFFGPGTRLTVL.

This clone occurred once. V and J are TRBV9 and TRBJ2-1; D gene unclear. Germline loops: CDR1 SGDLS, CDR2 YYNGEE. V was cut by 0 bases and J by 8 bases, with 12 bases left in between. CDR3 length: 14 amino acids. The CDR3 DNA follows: TGTGCCAGCAGCGTAGGGGCAGGTGGCGATGAGCAGTTCTTC. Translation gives CASSVGAGGDEQFF.

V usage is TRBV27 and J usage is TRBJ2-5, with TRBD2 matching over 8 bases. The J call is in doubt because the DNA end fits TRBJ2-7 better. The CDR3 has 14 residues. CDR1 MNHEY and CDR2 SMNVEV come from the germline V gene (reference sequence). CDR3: CASRTSGSSAEQYF. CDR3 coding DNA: TGTGCCAGCAGAACCAGCGGGAGTTCGGCCGAGCAGTACTTC.

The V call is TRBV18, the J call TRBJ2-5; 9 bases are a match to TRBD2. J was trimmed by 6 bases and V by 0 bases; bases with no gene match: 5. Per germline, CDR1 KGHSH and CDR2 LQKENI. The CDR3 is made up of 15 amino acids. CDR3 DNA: TGTGCCAGCTCACCACCGGGACTAGCCGGGCAGACCCAGTACTTC. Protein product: CASSPPGLAGQTQYF.

CDR3 DNA sequence: TGTGCCAGCAGCTTGAGGGGGAGTAGAAGTTACGAGCAGTACTTC. Translating it yields CASSLRGSRSYEQYF. The chain uses TRBV7-3 and TRBJ2-7; the D gene is possibly TRBD1 (6 bases). The CDR3 covers 15 residues. V lost 3 bases and J 4 bases, leaving 16 bases between the germline ends. Germline V gene data show CDR1 as SGHTA and CDR2 as FQGTGA.

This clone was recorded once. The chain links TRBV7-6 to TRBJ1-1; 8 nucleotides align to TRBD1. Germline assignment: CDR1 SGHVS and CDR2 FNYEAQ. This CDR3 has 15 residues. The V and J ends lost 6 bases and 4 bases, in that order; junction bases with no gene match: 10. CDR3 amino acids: CASSTVTGVITEAFF. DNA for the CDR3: TGTGCCAGCAGTACCGTGACAGGGGTTATCACTGAAGCTTTCTTT.

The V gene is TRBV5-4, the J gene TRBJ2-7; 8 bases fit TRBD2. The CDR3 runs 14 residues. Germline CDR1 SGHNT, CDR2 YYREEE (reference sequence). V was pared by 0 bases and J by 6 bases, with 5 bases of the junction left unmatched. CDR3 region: CASSLAGGPSEQYF. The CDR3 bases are TGTGCCAGCAGCTTGGCGGGAGGGCCCAGCGAGCAGTACTTC.

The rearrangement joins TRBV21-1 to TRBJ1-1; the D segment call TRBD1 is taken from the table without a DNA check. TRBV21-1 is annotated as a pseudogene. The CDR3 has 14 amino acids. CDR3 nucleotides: TGTGCCAGCAGCCTACAGGGATTTAACACTGAAGCTTTCTTT. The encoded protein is CASSLQGFNTEAFF.

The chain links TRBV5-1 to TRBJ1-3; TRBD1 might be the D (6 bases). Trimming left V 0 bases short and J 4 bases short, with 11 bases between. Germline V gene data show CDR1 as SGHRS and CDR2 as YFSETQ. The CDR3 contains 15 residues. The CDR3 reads CASSLAPGGGNTIYF. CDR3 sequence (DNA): TGCGCCAGCAGCTTGGCCCCGGGGGGCGGAAACACCATATATTTT. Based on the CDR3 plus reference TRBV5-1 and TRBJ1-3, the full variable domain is KAGVTQTPRYLIKTRGQQVTLSCSPISGHRSVSWYQQTPGQGLQFLFEYFSETQRNKGNFPGRFSGRQFSNSRSEMNVSTLELGDSALYLCASSLAPGGGNTIYFGEGSWLTVV.

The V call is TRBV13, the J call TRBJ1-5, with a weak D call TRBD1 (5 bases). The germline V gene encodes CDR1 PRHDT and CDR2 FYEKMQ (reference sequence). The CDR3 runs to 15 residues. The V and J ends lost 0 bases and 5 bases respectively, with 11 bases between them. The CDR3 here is CASSLGGVGDQPQHF. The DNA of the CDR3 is TGTGCCAGCAGCTTAGGAGGGGTAGGGGATCAGCCCCAGCATTTT.

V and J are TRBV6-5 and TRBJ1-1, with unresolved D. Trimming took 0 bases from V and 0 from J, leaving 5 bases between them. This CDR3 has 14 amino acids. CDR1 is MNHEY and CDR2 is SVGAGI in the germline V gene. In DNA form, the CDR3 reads TGTGCCAGCAGTTACTCACCGGTGAACACTGAAGCTTTCTTT. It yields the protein CASSYSPVNTEAFF.

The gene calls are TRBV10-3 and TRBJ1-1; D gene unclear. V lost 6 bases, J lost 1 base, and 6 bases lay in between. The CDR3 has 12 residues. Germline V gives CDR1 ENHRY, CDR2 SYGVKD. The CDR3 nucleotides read TGTGCCATCAGCCGGGAGAACACTGAAGCTTTCTTT. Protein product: CAISRENTEAFF.

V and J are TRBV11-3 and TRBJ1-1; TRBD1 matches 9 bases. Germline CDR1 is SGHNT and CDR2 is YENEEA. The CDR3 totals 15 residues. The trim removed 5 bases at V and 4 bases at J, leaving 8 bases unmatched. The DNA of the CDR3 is TGTGCCAGCAGCACAGAGACAGGGGGTGGCACTGAAGCTTTCTTT. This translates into CASSTETGGGTEAFF.

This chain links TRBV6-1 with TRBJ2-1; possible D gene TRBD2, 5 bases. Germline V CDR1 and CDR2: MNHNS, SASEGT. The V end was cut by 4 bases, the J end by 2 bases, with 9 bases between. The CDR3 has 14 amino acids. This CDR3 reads CASSGRPPYNEQFF. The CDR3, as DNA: TGTGCCAGCAGTGGGAGGCCCCCCTACAATGAGCAGTTCTTC.

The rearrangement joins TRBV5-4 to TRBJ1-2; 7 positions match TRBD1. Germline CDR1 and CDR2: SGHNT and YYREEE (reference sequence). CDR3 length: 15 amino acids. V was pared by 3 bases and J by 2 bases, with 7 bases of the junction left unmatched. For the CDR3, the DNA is TGTGCCAGCAGCTGGGGGGTACAGGGGAACTATGGCTACACCTTC. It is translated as CASSWGVQGNYGYTF.

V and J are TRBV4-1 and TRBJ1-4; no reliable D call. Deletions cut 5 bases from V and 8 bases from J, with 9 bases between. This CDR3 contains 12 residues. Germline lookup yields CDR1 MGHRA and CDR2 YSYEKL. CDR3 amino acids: CASSGRLEKLFF. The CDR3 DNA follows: TGCGCCAGCAGCGGACGACTAGAAAAACTGTTTTTT.

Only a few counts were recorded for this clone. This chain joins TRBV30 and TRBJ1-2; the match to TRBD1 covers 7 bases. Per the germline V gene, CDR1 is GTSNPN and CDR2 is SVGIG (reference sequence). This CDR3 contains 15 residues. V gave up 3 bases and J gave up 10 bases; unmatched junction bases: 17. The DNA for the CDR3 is TGTGCCTGGAGCGTAACCAGGGGGATCCGGTCCTCCTACACCTTC. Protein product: CAWSVTRGIRSSYTF.

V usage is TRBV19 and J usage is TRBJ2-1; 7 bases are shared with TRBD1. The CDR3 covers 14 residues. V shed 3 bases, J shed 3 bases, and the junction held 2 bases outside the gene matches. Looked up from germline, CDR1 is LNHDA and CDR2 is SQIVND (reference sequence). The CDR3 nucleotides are TGTGCCAGTAGTATTGGGACAGACTACAATGAGCAGTTCTTC. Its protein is CASSIGTDYNEQFF.

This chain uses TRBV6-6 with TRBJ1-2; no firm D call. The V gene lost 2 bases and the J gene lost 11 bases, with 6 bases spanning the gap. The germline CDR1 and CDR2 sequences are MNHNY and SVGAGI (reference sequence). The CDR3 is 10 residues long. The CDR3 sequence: CASSYLGYTF. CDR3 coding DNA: TGTGCCAGCAGTTACCTCGGTTACACCTTC.

The DNA for the CDR3 is TGTGCCAGCAGCATGGAGGGGGCGGCAAATCAGCCCCAGCATTTT. Its protein product is CASSMEGAANQPQHF. The gene calls are TRBV27 and TRBJ1-5; 7 nucleotides agree with TRBD1. The CDR3 length is 15 residues. V gave up 6 bases and J gave up 4 bases; unmatched junction bases: 9. Germline loops: CDR1 MNHEY, CDR2 SMNVEV (reference sequence).

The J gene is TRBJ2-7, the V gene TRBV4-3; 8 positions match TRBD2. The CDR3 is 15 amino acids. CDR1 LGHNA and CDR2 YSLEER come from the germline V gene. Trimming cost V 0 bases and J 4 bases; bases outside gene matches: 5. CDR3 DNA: TGCGCCAGCAGCCAAGAGACGACTAGCGCTTACGAGCAGTACTTC. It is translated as CASSQETTSAYEQYF.

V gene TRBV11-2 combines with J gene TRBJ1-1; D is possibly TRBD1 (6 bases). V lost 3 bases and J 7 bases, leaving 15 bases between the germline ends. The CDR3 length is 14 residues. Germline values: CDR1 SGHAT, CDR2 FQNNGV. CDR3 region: CASSFVQGLNEAFF. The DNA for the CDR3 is TGTGCCAGCAGCTTTGTACAGGGATTGAATGAAGCTTTCTTT. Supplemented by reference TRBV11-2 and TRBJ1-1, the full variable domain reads EAGVAQSPRYKIIEKRQSVAFWCNPISGHATLYWYQQILGQGPKLLIQFQNNGVVDDSQLPKDRFSAERLKGVDSTLKIQPAKLEDSAVYLCASSFVQGLNEAFFGQGTRLTVV.

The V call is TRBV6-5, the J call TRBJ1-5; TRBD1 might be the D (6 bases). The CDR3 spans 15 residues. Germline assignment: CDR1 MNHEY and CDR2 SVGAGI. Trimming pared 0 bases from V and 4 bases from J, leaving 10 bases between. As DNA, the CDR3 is TGTGCCAGCAGTTACTCGGACAGAGATAATCAGCCCCAGCATTTT. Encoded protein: CASSYSDRDNQPQHF.

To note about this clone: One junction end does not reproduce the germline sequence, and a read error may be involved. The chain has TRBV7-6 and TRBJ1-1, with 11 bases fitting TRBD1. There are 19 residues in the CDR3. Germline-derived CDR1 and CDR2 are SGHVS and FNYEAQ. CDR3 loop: CASSPIGTGGRVKDTEAFF. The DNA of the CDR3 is TGTGCCAGCAGCCCCATCGGGACAGGGGGTCGTGTTAAGGACACTGAAGCCTTCTTT. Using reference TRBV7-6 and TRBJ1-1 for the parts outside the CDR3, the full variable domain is GAGVSQSPRYKVTKRGQDVALRCDPISGHVSLYWYRQALGQGPEFLTYFNYEAQQDKSGLPNDRFSAERPEGSISTLTIQRTEQRDSAMYRCASSPIGTGGRVKDTEAFFGQGTRLTVV.